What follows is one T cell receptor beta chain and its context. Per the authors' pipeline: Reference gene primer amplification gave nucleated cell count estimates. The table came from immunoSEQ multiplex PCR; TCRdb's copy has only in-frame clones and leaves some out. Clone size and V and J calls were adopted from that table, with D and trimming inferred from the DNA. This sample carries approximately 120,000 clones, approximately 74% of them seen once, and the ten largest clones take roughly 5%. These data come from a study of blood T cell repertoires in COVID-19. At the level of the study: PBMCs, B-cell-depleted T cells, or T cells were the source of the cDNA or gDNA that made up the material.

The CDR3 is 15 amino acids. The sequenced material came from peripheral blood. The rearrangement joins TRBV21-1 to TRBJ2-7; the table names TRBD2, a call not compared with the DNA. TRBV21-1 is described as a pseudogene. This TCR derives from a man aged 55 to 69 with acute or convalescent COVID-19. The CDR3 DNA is TGTGCCAGCAGCAAAGCGTGCCGGGGGAGGTACGAGCAGTACTTC. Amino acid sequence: CASSKACRGRYEQYF.